This T cell receptor (beta chain) came from a study of OX40 agonist ivuxolimab in advanced cancers. Findings and caveats of the study: CD8+ T cells averaged more expanded clones than CD4+.

This CDR3 comprises 14 residues. Looked up from germline, CDR1 is MGHRA and CDR2 is YSYEKL. V was cut by 4 bases and J by 0 bases, with 10 bases left in between. Assay used: immunoSEQ multiplex PCR; TCRdb lists only in-frame clones, some missing. The repertoire holds more than 70,000 clones, 70% to 90% seen once, with about 9% in the top ten. Comments on this clone: Its antigen is as yet unknown.

This TCR was sampled from an adult with an advanced solid tumor such as melanoma, head and neck, liver or kidney cancer. The genes are TRBV4-1 and TRBJ2-7; no reliable D call. This specimen consisted of CD4+ or CD8+ T cells sorted from blood, obtained in a trial of the OX40 agonist ivuxolimab. CDR3: CASSPEIFSYEQYF. The DNA of the CDR3 is TGCGCCAGCAGCCCCGAGATTTTCTCCTACGAGCAGTACTTC.